This T cell receptor (beta chain) was retrieved from a study of shared clonotypes between healthy human individuals. With 5 bases removed from V and 1 base from J, the gap between germline ends came to 9 bases. Looked up from germline, CDR1 is SGHTS and CDR2 is YDEGEE. The CDR3 spans 14 residues. Donors were Caucasian adults residing in Nashville, Tennessee, USA. The assay was run at deep level. This table comes from immunoSEQ multiplex PCR, and its TCRdb copy is limited to in-frame clones, with some not included. Found here are about 480,000 clones, 79% of them singletons; the top ten hold under 15%.

The sequenced sample was PBMCs. The J gene is TRBJ2-2, the V gene TRBV5-8, with D tentatively TRBD1 (6 bases). This receptor was identified in a woman between 35 and 50 years old in good health. Some clones in this sample may be carry-over from other donors' samples. The CDR3 reads CASRGRGNTGELFF. The CDR3 bases are TGTGCCAGCAGGGGCAGGGGGAACACCGGGGAGCTGTTTTTT.